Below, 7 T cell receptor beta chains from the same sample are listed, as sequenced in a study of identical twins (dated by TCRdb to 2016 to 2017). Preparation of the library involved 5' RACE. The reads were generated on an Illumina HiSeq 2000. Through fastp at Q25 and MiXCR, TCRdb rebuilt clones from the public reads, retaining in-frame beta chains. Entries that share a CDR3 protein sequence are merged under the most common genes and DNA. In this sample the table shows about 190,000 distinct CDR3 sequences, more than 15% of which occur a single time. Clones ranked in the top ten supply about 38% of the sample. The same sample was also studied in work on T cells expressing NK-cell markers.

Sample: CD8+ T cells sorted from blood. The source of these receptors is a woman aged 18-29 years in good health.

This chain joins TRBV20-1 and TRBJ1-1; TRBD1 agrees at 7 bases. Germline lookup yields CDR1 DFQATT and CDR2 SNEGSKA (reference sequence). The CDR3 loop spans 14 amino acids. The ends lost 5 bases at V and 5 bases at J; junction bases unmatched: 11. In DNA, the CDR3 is TGCAGTGCTCAGGGACAGCGAGGAAGGACTGAAGCTTTCTTT. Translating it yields CSAQGQRGRTEAFF.

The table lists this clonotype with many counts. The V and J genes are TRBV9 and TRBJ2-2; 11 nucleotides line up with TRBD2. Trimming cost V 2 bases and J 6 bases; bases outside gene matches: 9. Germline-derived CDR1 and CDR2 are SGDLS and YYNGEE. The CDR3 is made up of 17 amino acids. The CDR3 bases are TGTGCCAGCAGCGTCCTATTAGCGGGAGGGCCATCCGGGGAGCTGTTTTTT. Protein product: CASSVLLAGGPSGELFF.

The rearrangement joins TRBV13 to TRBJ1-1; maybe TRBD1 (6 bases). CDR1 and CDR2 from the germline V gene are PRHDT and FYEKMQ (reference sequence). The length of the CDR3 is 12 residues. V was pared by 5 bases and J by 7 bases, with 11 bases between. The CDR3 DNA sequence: TGTGCCAGCAGCGGCGGGGGGCGTGAAGCTTTCTTT. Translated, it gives CASSGGGREAFF.

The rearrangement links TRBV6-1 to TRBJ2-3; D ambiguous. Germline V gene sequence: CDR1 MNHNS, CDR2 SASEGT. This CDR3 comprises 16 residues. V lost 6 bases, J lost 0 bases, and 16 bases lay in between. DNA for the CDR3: TGTGCCAGCAGGGGTTTGGGGAAGACTAGCACAGATACGCAGTATTTT. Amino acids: CASRGLGKTSTDTQYF.

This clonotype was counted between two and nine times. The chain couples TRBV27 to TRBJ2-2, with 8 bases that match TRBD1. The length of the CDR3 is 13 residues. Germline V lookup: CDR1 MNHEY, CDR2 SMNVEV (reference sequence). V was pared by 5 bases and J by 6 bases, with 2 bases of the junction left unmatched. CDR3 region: CASSPGGSGELFF. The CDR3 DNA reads TGTGCCAGCAGTCCAGGGGGCTCCGGGGAGCTGTTTTTT.

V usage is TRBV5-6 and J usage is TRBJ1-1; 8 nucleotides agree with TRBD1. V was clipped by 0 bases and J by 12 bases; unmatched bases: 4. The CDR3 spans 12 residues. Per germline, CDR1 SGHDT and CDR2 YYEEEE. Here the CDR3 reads CASSLGDRPSFF. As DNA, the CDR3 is TGTGCCAGCAGCTTGGGGGACAGGCCTTCTTTCTTT.

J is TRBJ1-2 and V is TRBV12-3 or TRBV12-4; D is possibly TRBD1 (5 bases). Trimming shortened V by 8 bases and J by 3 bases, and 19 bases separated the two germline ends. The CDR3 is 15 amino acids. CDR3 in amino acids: CASLFAGQKDYGYTF. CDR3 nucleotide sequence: TGTGCCAGCCTGTTTGCGGGGCAGAAGGACTATGGCTACACCTTC.